Listed below are T cell receptor beta chains from one sample, sequenced in a study of regulatory T cells in long-lasting Graves disease. TCRdb fed the multiplex PCR reads into MiXCR, producing one record per CDR3 protein. The sample has some 460,000 distinct CDR3 sequences, around 15% seen once. The same sample was also studied in work on T cells in Graves' hyperthyroidism and ophthalmopathy.

This specimen was peripheral blood mononuclear cells (PBMCs), taken at new diagnosis, from a patient treated with antithyroid drugs. These receptors were taken from a man in his forties with Graves disease. Each CDR3 is given with its conserved first and last residue. The order of the fields is D gene, V gene, CDR3 length, clone size, J gene, CDR3 DNA, CDR3 protein. D genes are given only for firm matches. A row's size may be missing; if present it is once, few, many or a size class.

d_gene: TRBD1; v_gene: TRBV7-9; len: 16; abundance: -; j_gene: TRBJ1-6; CDR3nt: TGTGCCAGCAGCTTATGGCGACAGGGGGCGCGGTCACCCCTCCACTTT; CDR3aa: CASSLWRQGARSPLHF
d_gene: TRBD2; v_gene: TRBV12-3/TRBV12-4; len: 14; abundance: many; j_gene: TRBJ2-3; CDR3nt: TGTGCCACTCGGGTAGCGGGAGAGAGGGATACGCAGTATTTT; CDR3aa: CATRVAGERDTQYF
d_gene: TRBD1; v_gene: TRBV3-1; len: 15; abundance: many; j_gene: TRBJ2-2; CDR3nt: TGTGCCAGCAGCACCCGACAGGGTAACACCGGGGAGCTGTTTTTT; CDR3aa: CASSTRQGNTGELFF
d_gene: TRBD2; v_gene: TRBV10-3; len: 16; abundance: -; j_gene: TRBJ2-3; CDR3nt: TGTGCCATCAGTGAGTCAACTAGCGGGCCCACAGATACGCAGTATTTT; CDR3aa: CAISESTSGPTDTQYF
d_gene: -; v_gene: TRBV7-9; len: 14; abundance: -; j_gene: TRBJ2-2; CDR3nt: TGTGCCAGCCACCGGCCTCGCGGCACCGGGGAGCTGTTTTTT; CDR3aa: CASHRPRGTGELFF
d_gene: -; v_gene: TRBV9; len: 13; abundance: few; j_gene: TRBJ1-1; CDR3nt: TGTGCCAGCAGCGTAGTTGGGGACACTGAAGCTTTCTTT; CDR3aa: CASSVVGDTEAFF
d_gene: TRBD2; v_gene: TRBV27; len: 13; abundance: many; j_gene: TRBJ2-7; CDR3nt: TGTGCCAGCAGTTTCTCCGGGAGGCCCGAGCAGTACTTC; CDR3aa: CASSFSGRPEQYF
d_gene: -; v_gene: TRBV20-1; len: 14; abundance: few; j_gene: TRBJ2-1; CDR3nt: TGCAGTGCTAGAGCCAGCGATTCCTACAATGAGCAGTTCTTC; CDR3aa: CSARASDSYNEQFF
d_gene: TRBD2; v_gene: TRBV7-8; len: 16; abundance: -; j_gene: TRBJ2-2; CDR3nt: TGTGCCAGCAGCACAAGACTAGCGGGCGACACCGGGGAGCTGTTTTTT; CDR3aa: CASSTRLAGDTGELFF
d_gene: -; v_gene: TRBV7-9; len: 13; abundance: -; j_gene: TRBJ2-1; CDR3nt: TGTGCCAGCAGCTTAACCCCCCGGCGCGAGCAGTTCTTC; CDR3aa: CASSLTPRREQFF
d_gene: TRBD2; v_gene: TRBV20-1; len: 18; abundance: -; j_gene: TRBJ2-3; CDR3nt: TGCAGTGCTAGTTTGGCTAGCGGGAGGGCCGATGACACAGATGCGCAGTATTTT; CDR3aa: CSASLASGRADDTDAQYF
d_gene: -; v_gene: TRBV5-4; len: 13; abundance: -; j_gene: TRBJ1-2; CDR3nt: TGTGCCAGCAGCTTGAATAATTATGATGGCTACACCTTC; CDR3aa: CASSLNNYDGYTF
d_gene: -; v_gene: TRBV2; len: 14; abundance: -; j_gene: TRBJ2-7; CDR3nt: TGTGCCAGCCAGACAGCGGATTCTTCCTACGAGCAGTACTTC; CDR3aa: CASQTADSSYEQYF
d_gene: -; v_gene: TRBV9; len: 14; abundance: many; j_gene: TRBJ2-3; CDR3nt: TGTGCCAGCAGCCTCACAGCCCTATCAGATACGCAGTATTTT; CDR3aa: CASSLTALSDTQYF
d_gene: -; v_gene: TRBV5-5; len: 15; abundance: many; j_gene: TRBJ1-1; CDR3nt: TGTGCCAGCAGCCTACCGGGACGCTTGAACACTGAAGCTTTCTTT; CDR3aa: CASSLPGRLNTEAFF
d_gene: -; v_gene: TRBV15; len: 14; abundance: -; j_gene: TRBJ2-3; CDR3nt: TGTGCCACCAGCAGATCCCTGCCTACAGATACGCAGTATTTT; CDR3aa: CATSRSLPTDTQYF
d_gene: -; v_gene: TRBV29-1; len: 12; abundance: -; j_gene: TRBJ1-2; CDR3nt: TGCAGCGTTGGACTCATTAACTATGGCTACACCTTC; CDR3aa: CSVGLINYGYTF
d_gene: -; v_gene: TRBV28; len: 15; abundance: many; j_gene: TRBJ2-3; CDR3nt: TGTGCCAGCAGTTTATATGCTAGCGGCACAGATACGCAGTATTTT; CDR3aa: CASSLYASGTDTQYF
d_gene: -; v_gene: TRBV19; len: 16; abundance: few; j_gene: TRBJ2-5; CDR3nt: TGTGCCAGTAGTCCTCGGGGAGGACTCACCCAAGAGACCCAGTACTTC; CDR3aa: CASSPRGGLTQETQYF
d_gene: TRBD2; v_gene: TRBV24-1; len: 15; abundance: many; j_gene: TRBJ2-1; CDR3nt: TGTGCCACCAGTGAGGCACTAGCGGGCTACAATGAGCAGTTCTTC; CDR3aa: CATSEALAGYNEQFF
d_gene: -; v_gene: TRBV11-1; len: 17; abundance: many; j_gene: TRBJ2-5; CDR3nt: TGTGCCAGCAGCTTAGATTCCGGGAGAGGGTATGGAAAGACCCAGTACTTC; CDR3aa: CASSLDSGRGYGKTQYF
d_gene: TRBD1; v_gene: TRBV30; len: 11; abundance: -; j_gene: TRBJ2-3; CDR3nt: TGTTCGACAGGGGGAACAGATACGCAGTATTTT; CDR3aa: CSTGGTDTQYF
d_gene: -; v_gene: TRBV28; len: 16; abundance: many; j_gene: TRBJ2-1; CDR3nt: TGTGCCAGCACCCAATGGAGGGGGGGCTCCTACAATGAGCAGTTCTTC; CDR3aa: CASTQWRGGSYNEQFF
d_gene: -; v_gene: TRBV6-5; len: 14; abundance: -; j_gene: TRBJ2-1; CDR3nt: TGTGCCAGCAGTTTTTCCACAGGTGGTTATGAGCAGTTCTTC; CDR3aa: CASSFSTGGYEQFF
d_gene: -; v_gene: TRBV28; len: 16; abundance: few; j_gene: TRBJ2-2; CDR3nt: TGTGCCAGCAGTTTATCCTTGGGGGGGCCCACCGGGGAGCTGTTTTTT; CDR3aa: CASSLSLGGPTGELFF
d_gene: -; v_gene: TRBV12-3/TRBV12-4; len: 14; abundance: many; j_gene: TRBJ2-1; CDR3nt: TGTGCCAGCAGACCCACCCCCGGGGCAGTGGGGCAGTTCTTC; CDR3aa: CASRPTPGAVGQFF
d_gene: -; v_gene: TRBV28; len: 12; abundance: many; j_gene: TRBJ2-3; CDR3nt: TGTGCCAGCGGCCAGCGCACAGATACGCAGTATTTT; CDR3aa: CASGQRTDTQYF
d_gene: TRBD2; v_gene: TRBV11-2; len: 16; abundance: many; j_gene: TRBJ2-7; CDR3nt: TGTGCCAGCAGCACCGTCCCCCCTAGCGGGAGGTCCGAGCAGTACTTC; CDR3aa: CASSTVPPSGRSEQYF
d_gene: -; v_gene: TRBV28; len: 14; abundance: many; j_gene: TRBJ1-1; CDR3nt: TGTGCCAGCACAATTAAAGGTGGGGGAACTGAAGCTTTCTTT; CDR3aa: CASTIKGGGTEAFF
d_gene: -; v_gene: TRBV6-2/TRBV6-3; len: 13; abundance: many; j_gene: TRBJ1-2; CDR3nt: TGTGCCAGCAGTTACAATCAGTGGTATGGCTACACCTTC; CDR3aa: CASSYNQWYGYTF
d_gene: -; v_gene: TRBV24-1; len: 15; abundance: few; j_gene: TRBJ2-3; CDR3nt: TGTGCCACCAGTGACCGGGTTTCTAGCACAGATACGCAGTATTTT; CDR3aa: CATSDRVSSTDTQYF